This T cell receptor (beta chain) was sequenced during a study of T cell responses to AZD1222 COVID-19 vaccine. Study-wide results and limits: Spike-specific TCR breadth and depth both grew after two AZD1222 doses. Vaccine-associated CD4 TCRs spanned spike, dominant at 160-218 and 743-854.

About this clone itself: As yet, its antigen is unknown.

J lost 4 bases, V lost 6 bases, and 9 bases had no gene match. This CDR3 spans 15 amino acids. Germline V gene data show CDR1 as MNHEY and CDR2 as SVGAGI. Some clones are missing from TCRdb's copy, which holds only in-frame ones; the method was immunoSEQ multiplex PCR. The sample lists over 85,000 clones, roughly 86% occurring once. The sequencing here drew on peripheral blood, taken on day 0 of AZD1222 vaccination. The chain employs TRBV6-5 and TRBJ1-1, with 9 positions matching TRBD1. The sequence was collected from an adult in good health. CDR3 amino acids: CASSLTGGAFTEAFF. CDR3 sequence (DNA): TGTGCCAGCAGCCTCACAGGGGGCGCCTTCACTGAAGCTTTCTTT.